These T cell receptor beta chains were read from a single sample in a study of blood T cell repertoires in COVID-19. Data came from immunoSEQ multiplex PCR; TCRdb stores just in-frame clones and leaves some out. Among about 430,000 clones listed, around 87% were seen once. Sequencing input: PBMCs or T cells enriched from blood (not recorded which). Every receptor here comes from a man aged 30-40 years who had recovered from COVID-19. Both conserved end residues are part of each CDR3. D genes are given only for firm matches. Not every row has a clone size; where given, it reads once, few, many or a size class.

d_gene	v_gene	j_gene	abundance	CDR3aa	CDR3nt
TRBD2	TRBV6-2/TRBV6-3	TRBJ2-7	-	CASSPPASGATYEQYF	TGTGCCAGCAGCCCTCCCGCAAGCGGGGCCACCTACGAGCAGTACTTC
-	TRBV19	TRBJ2-1	-	CASSTGRLVANEQFF	TGTGCCAGTAGTACGGGACGACTAGTGGCCAATGAGCAGTTCTTC
-	TRBV10-1	TRBJ2-2	-	CASSEESNTGELFF	TGCGCCAGCAGTGAAGAGAGTAACACCGGGGAGCTGTTTTTT
-	TRBV28	TRBJ2-2	-	CASSFFTGELFF	TGTGCCAGCAGTTTCTTCACCGGGGAGCTGTTTTTT
-	TRBV14	TRBJ1-2	-	CASSGTGLGYGYTF	TGTGCCAGCAGCGGAACAGGGTTGGGTTATGGCTACACCTTC
-	TRBV6-5	TRBJ2-7	-	CASSPVPTSPYEQYF	TGTGCCAGCAGCCCCGTTCCCACATCCCCCTACGAGCAGTACTTC
-	TRBV24-1	TRBJ2-3	-	CATSDSNLQEPSTDTQYF	TGTGCCACCAGTGATTCTAACCTACAGGAACCTAGCACAGATACGCAGTATTTT
TRBD1	TRBV2	TRBJ1-4	few	CASRGVPGGITNEKLFF	TGTGCCAGCAGGGGGGTTCCAGGGGGAATCACTAATGAAAAACTGTTTTTT
-	TRBV29-1	TRBJ2-5	-	CSAGELQETQYF	TGCAGCGCCGGGGAGCTCCAAGAGACCCAGTACTTC
-	TRBV9	TRBJ1-2	-	CASSVEVTGYGYTF	TGTGCCAGCAGCGTAGAAGTGACGGGATATGGCTACACCTTC
TRBD1	TRBV6-5	TRBJ1-2	-	CASSDTGVTFGYTF	TGTGCCAGCAGCGATACAGGGGTAACGTTTGGCTACACCTTC
TRBD2	TRBV24-1	TRBJ2-1	once	CATSDRLAGDLNEQFF	TGTGCCACCAGTGATCGACTAGCGGGAGACCTCAATGAGCAGTTCTTC
TRBD1	TRBV27	TRBJ1-4	-	CASSSGQGGEKLFF	TGTGCCAGCAGTTCGGGACAGGGGGGTGAAAAACTGTTTTTT
TRBD2	TRBV29-1	TRBJ2-1	-	CSVELPTRGGYNEQFF	TGCAGCGTTGAATTACCTACCCGCGGGGGATACAATGAGCAGTTCTTC
-	TRBV12-5	TRBJ2-2	-	CASATSFGELFF	TGTGCTAGCGCGACTAGTTTCGGGGAGCTGTTTTTT
TRBD1	TRBV7-9	TRBJ1-2	-	CASSLQGASPYGYTF	TGTGCCAGCAGCTTGCAGGGGGCATCCCCCTATGGCTACACCTTC
TRBD1	TRBV14	TRBJ2-7	-	CASSLGGTGTYEQYF	TGTGCCAGCAGCCTTGGAGGGACAGGGACCTACGAGCAGTACTTC
-	TRBV11-2	TRBJ1-2	few	CASSFAGGYGYTF	TGTGCCAGCAGCTTTGCCGGGGGCTATGGCTACACCTTC
TRBD2	TRBV7-3	TRBJ2-1	-	CASSIHPTSGRFSYNEQFF	TGTGCCAGCAGCATCCACCCCACTAGCGGGAGGTTCTCCTACAATGAGCAGTTCTTC
-	TRBV18	TRBJ2-1	-	CASSPPSSTGTNEQFF	TGTGCCAGCTCACCACCGAGTTCTACAGGGACAAATGAGCAGTTCTTC
-	TRBV15	TRBJ2-5	-	CATSRDPGPTETQYF	TGTGCCACCAGCAGAGATCCAGGGCCCACAGAGACCCAGTACTTC
TRBD1	TRBV9	TRBJ1-6	-	CASSPRGQGYNSPLHF	TGTGCCAGCAGCCCCCGGGGACAGGGCTATAATTCACCCCTCCACTTT
TRBD1	TRBV9	TRBJ2-7	-	CASSASGTGGREQYF	TGTGCCAGCAGCGCATCCGGGACAGGGGGTAGGGAGCAGTACTTC
-	TRBV9	TRBJ2-7	-	CASSFRGERSYEQYF	TGTGCCAGCAGCTTCAGGGGAGAAAGGTCCTACGAGCAGTACTTC
-	TRBV10-3	TRBJ1-1	-	CAISARNTEAFF	TGTGCCATCAGTGCCAGGAACACTGAAGCTTTCTTT
TRBD2	TRBV3-1/TRBV3-2	TRBJ2-2	once	CASSQSGMGTGELFF	TGTGCCAGCAGCCAAAGCGGGATGGGCACCGGGGAGCTGTTTTTT